This T cell receptor beta chain was identified in a study of shared clonotypes between healthy human individuals. Study observations and caveats: Depth was large, yet rarefaction showed that sorted-subset sequencing was incomplete. When compared with the clonotypes that were shared by all four sorted-subset donors, the non-shared clonotypes turned out to have lower generation probabilities.

Those who donated were healthy HIV-negative adults, with no recent acute infections or vaccinations reported. For each subset, genomic DNA was distributed in equal portions over several immunoSEQ plates. Produced via immunoSEQ multiplex PCR; TCRdb's table is partial and in-frame only. The data hold about 2.4 million clones, with under 95% observed a single time. There are a few counts of this clone. As yet, its antigen is unknown. Deletions cut 7 bases from V and 0 bases from J, with 9 bases between. The CDR3 is 12 amino acids. Germline loops: CDR1 SQVTM, CDR2 ANQGSEA. The genes are TRBV29-1 and TRBJ1-1; D uncertain. The specimen was naive CD4+ T cells from PBMCs. The sample's subset: CD45RA+ positively selected. The TCR sequence derives from a man between 18 and 29 years old in good health. Some clones in this sample may be carry-over from other donors' samples. CDR3 protein: CSAAQMNTEAFF. CDR3 sequence (DNA): TGCAGCGCTGCACAGATGAACACTGAAGCTTTCTTT.